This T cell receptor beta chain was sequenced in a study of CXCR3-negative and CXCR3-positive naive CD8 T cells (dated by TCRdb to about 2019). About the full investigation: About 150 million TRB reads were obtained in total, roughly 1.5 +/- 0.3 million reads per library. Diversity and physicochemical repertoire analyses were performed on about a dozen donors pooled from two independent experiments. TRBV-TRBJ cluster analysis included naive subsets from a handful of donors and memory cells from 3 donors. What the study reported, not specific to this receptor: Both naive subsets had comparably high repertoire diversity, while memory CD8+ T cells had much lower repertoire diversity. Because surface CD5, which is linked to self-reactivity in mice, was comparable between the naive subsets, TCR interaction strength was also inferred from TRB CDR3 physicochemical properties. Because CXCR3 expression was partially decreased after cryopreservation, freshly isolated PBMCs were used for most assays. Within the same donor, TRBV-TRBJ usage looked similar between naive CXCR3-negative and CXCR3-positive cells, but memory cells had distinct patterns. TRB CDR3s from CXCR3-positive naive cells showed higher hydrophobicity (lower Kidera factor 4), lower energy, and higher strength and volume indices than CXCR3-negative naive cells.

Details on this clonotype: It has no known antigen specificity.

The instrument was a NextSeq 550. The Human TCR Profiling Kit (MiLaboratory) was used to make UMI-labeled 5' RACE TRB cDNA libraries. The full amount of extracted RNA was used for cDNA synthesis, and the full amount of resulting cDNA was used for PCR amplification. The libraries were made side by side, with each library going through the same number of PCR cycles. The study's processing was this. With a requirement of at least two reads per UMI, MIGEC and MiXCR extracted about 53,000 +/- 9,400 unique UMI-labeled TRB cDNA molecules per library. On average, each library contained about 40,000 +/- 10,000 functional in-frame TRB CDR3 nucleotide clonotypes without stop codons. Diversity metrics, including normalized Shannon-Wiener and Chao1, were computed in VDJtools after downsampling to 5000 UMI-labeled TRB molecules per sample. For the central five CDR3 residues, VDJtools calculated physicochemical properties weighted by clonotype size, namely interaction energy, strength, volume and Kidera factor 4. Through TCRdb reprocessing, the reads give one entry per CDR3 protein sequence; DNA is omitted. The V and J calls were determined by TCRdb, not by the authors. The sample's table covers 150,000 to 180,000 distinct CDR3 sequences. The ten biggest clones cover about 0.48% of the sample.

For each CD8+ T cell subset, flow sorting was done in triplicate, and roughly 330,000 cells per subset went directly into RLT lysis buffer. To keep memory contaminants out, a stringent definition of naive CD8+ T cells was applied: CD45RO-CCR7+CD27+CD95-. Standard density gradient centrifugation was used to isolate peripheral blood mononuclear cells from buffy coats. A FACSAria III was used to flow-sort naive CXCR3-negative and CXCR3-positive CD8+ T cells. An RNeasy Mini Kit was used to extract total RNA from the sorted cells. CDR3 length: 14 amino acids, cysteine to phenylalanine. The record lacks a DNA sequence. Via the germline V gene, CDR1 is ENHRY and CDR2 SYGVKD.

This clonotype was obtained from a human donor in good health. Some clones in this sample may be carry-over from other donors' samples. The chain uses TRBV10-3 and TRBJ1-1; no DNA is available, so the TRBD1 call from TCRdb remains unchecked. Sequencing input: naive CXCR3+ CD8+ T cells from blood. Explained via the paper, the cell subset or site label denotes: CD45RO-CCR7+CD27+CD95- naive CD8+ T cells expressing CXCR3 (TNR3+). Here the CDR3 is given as CAIRGDKQNTEAFF.